Listed below are T cell receptor beta chains from one sample, sequenced in a study of regulatory T cells in long-lasting Graves disease. One entry per CDR3 protein results from TCRdb running MiXCR on the multiplex PCR reads. The sample gives hundreds of thousands of distinct CDR3 sequences, 20% to 25% of which show up once; about an eighth is in the top ten. This sample comprised peripheral blood mononuclear cells (PBMCs), obtained when the disease was refractory, from a patient treated with antithyroid drugs. These receptors were taken from a female donor with Graves disease. Each CDR3 is given with its conserved first and last residue. The order of the fields is D gene, clone size, J gene, V gene, CDR3 protein, CDR3 DNA. A D gene is named only where the DNA matches it firmly. The size of a clone is reported for some rows only, either as once, few or many, or as a class for expanded clones.

>TRBD1|many|TRBJ1-1|TRBV13
CASSQEDRAAEAFF
TGTGCCAGCAGCCAAGAGGACAGGGCCGCTGAAGCTTTCTTT
>-|-|TRBJ1-3|TRBV28
CASRSAQILPGNTICF
TGTGCCAGCAGGTCGGCACAGATCTTGCCTGGAAACACCATATGTTTT
>-|many|TRBJ2-7|TRBV28
CASSPTHYEQYF
TGTGCCAGCAGTCCGACCCACTACGAGCAGTACTTC
>-|many|TRBJ2-7|TRBV28
CASSTGWGEQYF
TGTGCCAGCAGTACAGGGTGGGGGGAGCAGTACTTC
>TRBD1|few|TRBJ1-2|TRBV19
CASSRETGGGYGYTF
TGTGCCAGTAGTAGAGAGACAGGGGGCGGCTATGGCTACACCTTC
>-|many|TRBJ2-7|TRBV7-2
CASSSWYEQYF
TGTGCCAGCAGCTCATGGTACGAGCAGTACTTC
>-|few|TRBJ2-7|TRBV4-1
CASSQVLGSEQYF
TGCGCCAGCAGCCAGGTCCTTGGGTCCGAGCAGTACTTC
>TRBD1|many|TRBJ1-1|TRBV19
CASSGDSANTEAFF
TGTGCCAGTAGCGGGGACAGCGCAAACACTGAAGCTTTCTTT
>-|few|TRBJ1-5|TRBV5-1
CASSLVGGSDQPQHF
TGCGCCAGCAGCTTGGTGGGGGGGAGCGATCAGCCCCAGCATTTT
>TRBD2|-|TRBJ2-2|TRBV7-3
CASSLTSGSAGELFF
TGTGCCAGCAGCTTAACTAGCGGGAGCGCCGGGGAGCTGTTTTTT
>-|-|TRBJ2-2|TRBV7-2
CASSFDLSGDTGELFF
TGTGCCAGCAGCTTCGACCTTAGCGGAGACACCGGGGAGCTGTTTTTT
>TRBD2|once|TRBJ2-1|TRBV5-6
CASSRSGLPYNEQFF
TGTGCCAGCAGCCGTTCGGGACTACCCTACAATGAGCAGTTCTTC
>-|-|TRBJ2-2|TRBV7-8
CASSPEGANTGELFF
TGTGCCAGCAGCCCCGAGGGGGCGAACACCGGGGAGCTGTTTTTT
>-|-|TRBJ1-2|TRBV29-1
CSVVHGRLYTF
TGCAGCGTGGTACATGGGAGACTCTACACCTTC
>TRBD1|many|TRBJ2-5|TRBV12-3/TRBV12-4
CASSPPGQAQETQYF
TGTGCCAGCAGCCCGCCGGGACAGGCCCAAGAGACCCAGTACTTC
>TRBD1|many|TRBJ1-6|TRBV11-1
CASSPGQEGSPLHF
TGTGCCAGCAGCCCGGGACAGGAAGGATCACCCCTCCACTTT
>-|many|TRBJ1-1|TRBV28
CASSLSRTGAFF
TGTGCCAGCAGTTTATCGCGGACCGGAGCTTTCTTT
>TRBD1|-|TRBJ1-6|TRBV27
CASSSDRDNSPLHF
TGTGCCAGCAGTTCAGACAGGGATAATTCACCCCTCCACTTT
>-|many|TRBJ2-7|TRBV5-1
CASSQDGFSYEQYF
TGCGCCAGCAGCCAGGACGGGTTCTCCTACGAGCAGTACTTC
>TRBD2|many|TRBJ2-7|TRBV11-1
CASSLVGTSDYYEQYF
TGTGCCAGCAGCTTAGTTGGGACTAGCGACTACTACGAGCAGTACTTC
>-|-|TRBJ2-7|TRBV6-2/TRBV6-3
CASSYEPSASEQYF
TGTGCCAGCAGTTACGAGCCCAGCGCTTCCGAGCAGTACTTC
>-|-|TRBJ1-2|TRBV4-3
CASSQDLSAAGTTNYGYTF
TGCGCCAGCAGCCAAGACCTCAGCGCCGCCGGGACAACTAACTATGGCTACACCTTC
>TRBD1|many|TRBJ2-5|TRBV12-3/TRBV12-4
CASSFGTGGRETQYF
TGTGCCAGCAGTTTTGGGACAGGGGGCCGGGAGACCCAGTACTTC
>-|-|TRBJ1-2|TRBV5-1
CASSLGRFRENYGYTF
TGCGCCAGCTCTCTAGGGAGGTTTAGGGAAAACTATGGCTACACCTTC